The 29 T cell receptor beta chains listed next were all sequenced from one sample in a study of T cell responses to AZD1222 COVID-19 vaccine. Sequencing used immunoSEQ multiplex PCR; TCRdb keeps in-frame clones, though not all of them. The sample shows some 200,000 clones, around 94% of them seen only once. The source material was peripheral blood, sampled 28 days after the second dose of the MenACWY control vaccine. These TCRs come from an adult who received the MenACWY meningococcal vaccine as a control.

V gene TRBV28 combines with J gene TRBJ2-7; no clear D gene. V lost 5 bases to trimming and J lost 5 bases, with 19 bases between them. This CDR3 has 15 residues. The germline gives CDR1 MDHEN, CDR2 SYDVKM. The CDR3 loop is CASSPGDIIQHEQYF. CDR3 DNA sequence: TGTGCCAGCAGTCCGGGTGACATCATCCAGCACGAGCAGTACTTC.

CDR3 amino acids: CASRVNPNQPQHF. The CDR3 DNA sequence: TGTGCCAGCAGGGTCAACCCCAATCAGCCCCAGCATTTT. The genes are TRBV6-5 and TRBJ1-5; D uncertain. Germline values: CDR1 MNHEY, CDR2 SVGAGI. V was pared by 6 bases and J by 3 bases, with 9 bases between. The CDR3 contains 13 residues.

This clone was seen only once. The V gene is TRBV7-9, the J gene TRBJ1-2; D is unclear. The CDR3 covers 17 residues. Germline values: CDR1 SEHNR, CDR2 FQNEAQ (reference sequence). V lost 2 bases to trimming and J lost 0 bases, with 16 bases between them. DNA of the CDR3: TGTGCCAGCAGCTTAAACCCCCGGCAGTTAGCTAACTATGGCTACACCTTC. Translation: CASSLNPRQLANYGYTF.

The CDR3 sequence: CASSLAGAQGTDTQYF. In DNA, the CDR3 is TGTGCCAGCAGTTTAGCGGGGGCGCAGGGCACAGATACGCAGTATTTT. V and J are TRBV2 and TRBJ2-3, with 9 positions matching TRBD2. The CDR3 has 16 amino acids. From germline, CDR1 is SNHLY and CDR2 FYNNEI. J lost 1 base, V lost 5 bases, and 7 bases had no gene match. The variable domain in full, completed from reference TRBV2 and TRBJ2-3, reads EPEVTQTPSHQVTQMGQEVILRCVPISNHLYFYWYRQILGQKVEFLVSFYNNEISEKSEIFDDQFSVERPDGSNFTLKIRSTKLEDSAMYFCASSLAGAQGTDTQYFGPGTRLTVL.

The gene calls are TRBV28 and TRBJ2-7; 10 nucleotides agree with TRBD2. Germline-derived CDR1 and CDR2 are MDHEN and SYDVKM. The CDR3 runs to 16 residues. V trimming: 7 bases; J trimming: 0 bases; junction bases outside the gene matches: 9. CDR3: CASTPAASGSSYEQYF. The CDR3 DNA reads as TGTGCCAGCACCCCAGCGGCTAGCGGGAGCTCCTACGAGCAGTACTTC.

The CDR3 loop is CATRDRGRMTDTEAFF. Written as DNA, the CDR3 is TGTGCCACCAGGGACAGGGGGCGTATGACGGACACTGAAGCTTTCTTT. V is TRBV19 and J is TRBJ1-1, with 12 nucleotides matching TRBD1. The length of the CDR3 is 16 residues. The germline gives CDR1 LNHDA, CDR2 SQIVND (reference sequence). The V gene end was trimmed by 10 bases and the J gene end by 3 bases; junction bases not matched to a gene: 12.

The chain couples TRBV7-2 to TRBJ1-4; D not certain. Germline loops: CDR1 SGHTA, CDR2 FQGNSA. The CDR3 totals 13 residues. CDR3 sequence: CDARSATNEKLFF. CDR3 bases: TGTGACGCACGATCTGCAACTAATGAAAAACTGTTTTTT.

This CDR3 is CASSSTGGSPLHF. The CDR3 nucleotides read TGTGCCAGCAGTTCCACAGGGGGGTCACCCCTCCACTTT. V and J are TRBV28 and TRBJ1-6; 8 nucleotides agree with TRBD1. Germline V gives CDR1 MDHEN, CDR2 SYDVKM. This CDR3 contains 13 residues. With 4 bases clipped from V and 10 bases from J, the junction kept 3 bases outside the gene matches.

This sequence joins TRBV28 and TRBJ1-6; 9 bases agree with TRBD1. V lost 3 bases and J lost 9; bases outside the gene matches: 6. Germline V gene data show CDR1 as MDHEN and CDR2 as SYDVKM. The CDR3 sequence is 15 residues long. The CDR3: CASSFRDRVLSPLHF. The CDR3 DNA reads TGTGCCAGCAGTTTCCGGGACAGGGTTCTTTCACCCCTCCACTTT.

The chain links TRBV7-7 to TRBJ2-5; 8 nucleotides agree with TRBD1. This CDR3 is 14 amino acids long. CDR1 and CDR2 (germline): SSHAT, FNYEAQ (reference sequence). V lost 2 bases, J lost 5 bases, and 4 bases stayed unmatched. The CDR3 DNA reads TGTGCCAGCAGCTTACAGGGGGCTCAGGAGACCCAGTACTTC. Translating it yields CASSLQGAQETQYF.

The V gene is TRBV5-8, the J gene TRBJ1-1, with D possibly matching TRBD1 (5 bases). The CDR3 is 12 amino acids. Germline values: CDR1 SGHTS, CDR2 YDEGEE. V was shortened by 4 bases and J by 4 bases, with 8 bases between the two germline ends. DNA of the CDR3: TGTGCCAGCAGCCGGGACGGCACTGAAGCTTTCTTT. Residues: CASSRDGTEAFF.

The chain is built from TRBV2 and TRBJ2-7; D unclear. CDR1 SNHLY and CDR2 FYNNEI come from the germline V gene. Trimming cost V 7 bases and J 6 bases, with 19 bases left between them. The CDR3 runs to 14 residues. In nucleotides, the CDR3 is TGTGCCAGCATAGGCTCCGCGTCTTCTTCCGAGCAGTACTTC. Its protein product is CASIGSASSSEQYF. Full variable domain (missing parts from reference TRBV2 and TRBJ2-7): EPEVTQTPSHQVTQMGQEVILRCVPISNHLYFYWYRQILGQKVEFLVSFYNNEISEKSEIFDDQFSVERPDGSNFTLKIRSTKLEDSAMYFCASIGSASSSEQYFGPGTRLTVT.

CDR3 amino acids: CASSLQLAGAHSYEQYF. In DNA, the CDR3 is TGCGCCAGCAGCCTCCAACTAGCGGGGGCCCATTCCTACGAGCAGTACTTC. The J gene is TRBJ2-7, the V gene TRBV4-1; 11 bases match TRBD2. Germline assignment: CDR1 MGHRA and CDR2 YSYEKL. There are 17 residues in the CDR3. V gave up 4 bases and J gave up 1 base; unmatched junction bases: 9.

V usage is TRBV10-3 and J usage is TRBJ2-7, with D possibly matching TRBD1 (6 bases). The CDR3 sequence is 14 residues long. CDR1 is ENHRY, CDR2 SYGVKD, per germline. Trimming shortened V by 3 bases and J by 6 bases, and 15 bases separated the two germline ends. The CDR3, as DNA: TGTGCCATCAGTGAAACCCGGGACAATGGCGAGCAGTACTTC. This translates into CAISETRDNGEQYF.

The J gene is TRBJ2-3, the V gene TRBV29-1; no definite D call. Germline CDR1 reads SQVTM; CDR2 reads ANQGSEA. The CDR3 contains 12 residues. V lost 8 bases to trimming and J lost 1 base, with 10 bases between them. The DNA for the CDR3 is TGCAGCTATTTGGAGCGCACAGATACGCAGTATTTT. Translating it yields CSYLERTDTQYF.

The genes are TRBV7-8 and TRBJ1-2; 7 bases align to TRBD1. V was pared by 5 bases and J by 9 bases, with 6 bases of the junction left unmatched. The germline gives CDR1 SGHVS, CDR2 FQNEAQ. The CDR3 sequence is 12 residues long. CDR3 in amino acids: CASSPDRASYTF. The DNA for the CDR3 is TGTGCCAGCAGCCCCGACAGGGCGAGCTACACCTTC.

The V gene is TRBV11-2, the J gene TRBJ2-5, with TRBD2 matching 8 bases. The CDR3 contains 17 residues. V gave up 1 base and J gave up 1 base; unmatched junction bases: 8. Germline V gene lookup returns CDR1 SGHAT and CDR2 FQNNGV. CDR3 sequence reads: CASSLVNQSGGQETQYF. DNA for the CDR3: TGTGCCAGCAGCTTAGTAAATCAGAGCGGGGGCCAAGAGACCCAGTACTTC. Full variable domain (outside the CDR3, taken from reference TRBV11-2 and TRBJ2-5): EAGVAQSPRYKIIEKRQSVAFWCNPISGHATLYWYQQILGQGPKLLIQFQNNGVVDDSQLPKDRFSAERLKGVDSTLKIQPAKLEDSAVYLCASSLVNQSGGQETQYFGPGTRLLVL.

This clone was counted a few times. This chain connects TRBV5-4 to TRBJ1-1; 11 bases map to TRBD1. Looked up from germline, CDR1 is SGHNT and CDR2 is YYREEE (reference sequence). CDR3 length: 15 amino acids. With 5 bases clipped from V and 1 base from J, the junction kept 4 bases outside the gene matches. CDR3 amino acids: CASRWTGGGNTEAFF. The CDR3 nucleotides read TGTGCCAGCAGGTGGACAGGGGGCGGGAACACTGAAGCTTTCTTT.

The DNA of the CDR3 is TGTGCCAGCAGTTTGGCATCTGGGGCCAACGTCCTGACTTTC. It specifies CASSLASGANVLTF. The chain combines TRBV28 with TRBJ2-6, with unresolved D. Trimming shortened V by 3 bases and J by 1 base, and 4 bases separated the two germline ends. Germline V gene data show CDR1 as MDHEN and CDR2 as SYDVKM. The CDR3 contains 14 residues.

V and J are TRBV28 and TRBJ1-1; 9 bases are shared with TRBD1. CDR3 size: 14 residues. Germline CDR1 reads MDHEN; CDR2 reads SYDVKM. Trimming at V came to 6 bases and at J to 5 bases, leaving 7 bases not matched to a gene. CDR3 region: CASRNPGQGTEAFF. In DNA, the CDR3 is TGTGCCAGCAGAAACCCGGGACAGGGAACTGAAGCTTTCTTT.

V gene TRBV5-8 combines with J gene TRBJ2-5; 7 bases are a match to TRBD1. This CDR3 contains 15 residues. V shed 0 bases and J 0 bases; nucleotides not matched to a gene: 2. Germline CDR1 is SGHTS and CDR2 is YDEGEE. As DNA, the CDR3 is TGTGCCAGCAGCTTGGGGGACAGCTACCAAGAGACCCAGTACTTC. It specifies CASSLGDSYQETQYF.

The chain uses TRBV9 and TRBJ2-7; 9 bases agree with TRBD1. The ends lost 4 bases at V and 0 bases at J; junction bases unmatched: 5. Germline CDR1 SGDLS, CDR2 YYNGEE. There are 15 residues in the CDR3. CDR3 nucleotides: TGTGCCAGCAGCCCCCGGACAGGGGCCTCCTACGAGCAGTACTTC. It specifies CASSPRTGASYEQYF.

The chain joins TRBV6-5 to TRBJ1-2, with 7 bases aligning to TRBD1. CDR1 MNHEY and CDR2 SVGAGI come from the germline V gene. CDR3 size: 13 residues. J gave up 8 bases and V 5 bases, and 8 bases lay outside the gene matches. The CDR3 sequence: CASSRVPGGGYTF. As DNA, the CDR3 is TGTGCCAGCAGTAGGGTGCCAGGGGGAGGCTACACCTTC.

This sequence joins TRBV7-2 and TRBJ1-3, with D possibly matching TRBD1 (5 bases). Germline loops: CDR1 SGHTA, CDR2 FQGNSA. V was trimmed by 4 bases and J by 8 bases, leaving 15 bases between them. This CDR3 spans 14 amino acids. The CDR3 spells CASSWDVQGDTIYF. In DNA form, the CDR3 reads TGTGCCAGCAGCTGGGACGTACAAGGAGACACCATATATTTT. The full variable domain, completed using reference TRBV7-2 and TRBJ1-3, is GAGVSQSPSNKVTEKGKDVELRCDPISGHTALYWYRQSLGQGLEFLIYFQGNSAPDKSGLPSDRFSAERTGGSVSTLTIQRTQQEDSAVYLCASSWDVQGDTIYFGEGSWLTVV.

CDR3 loop: CASSPLTGAVGYTF. The CDR3 nucleotides read TGTGCCAGCAGTCCTCTCACAGGGGCGGTTGGCTACACCTTC. The J gene is TRBJ1-2, the V gene TRBV28, with TRBD1 identical over 7 bases. The germline CDR1 and CDR2 sequences are MDHEN and SYDVKM. This CDR3 spans 14 amino acids. Trimming cost V 5 bases and J 7 bases; bases outside gene matches: 10.

This chain connects TRBV3-1 (or the pseudogene TRBV3-2) to TRBJ1-4; 7 bases are a match to TRBD1. Germline CDR1 reads LGHDT; CDR2 reads YNNKEL (reference sequence). The V gene end was trimmed by 4 bases and the J gene end by 7 bases; junction bases not matched to a gene: 6. CDR3 size: 14 residues. Here the CDR3 DNA reads TGTGCCAGCAGCCGAACAGGGGTTGGTGAAAAACTGTTTTTT. It yields the protein CASSRTGVGEKLFF.

The rearrangement uses TRBV7-8 and TRBJ2-7; D might be TRBD1 (6 bases). The germline V gene encodes CDR1 SGHVS and CDR2 FQNEAQ. The CDR3 is 13 amino acids. The V end was cut by 8 bases, the J end by 2 bases, with 13 bases between. The DNA of the CDR3 is TGTGCCAGCTCCGGGACACGGGCCTACGAGCAGTACTTC. Its protein is CASSGTRAYEQYF. Together with reference TRBV7-8 and TRBJ2-7, the CDR3 gives the full variable domain: GAGVSQSPRYKVAKRGQDVALRCDPISGHVSLFWYQQALGQGPEFLTYFQNEAQLDKSGLPSDRFFAERPEGSVSTLKIQRTQQEDSAVYLCASSGTRAYEQYFGPGTRLTVT.

This clone appeared once. The chain employs TRBV13 and TRBJ1-3, with 9 bases aligning to TRBD1. V gave up 4 bases and J gave up 1 base; unmatched junction bases: 11. CDR1 and CDR2 from the germline V gene are PRHDT and FYEKMQ (reference sequence). This CDR3 is built from 18 residues. This CDR3 reads CASSSTPSQGASGNTIYF. The CDR3 nucleotides are TGTGCCAGCAGCTCGACACCTTCACAGGGGGCTTCTGGAAACACCATATATTTT.

J is TRBJ1-2 and V is TRBV29-1; D unresolved. The CDR3 spans 12 residues. The germline gives CDR1 SQVTM, CDR2 ANQGSEA. Trimming pared 6 bases from V and 0 bases from J, leaving 8 bases between. CDR3 sequence: CSVVVANYGYTF. The CDR3 DNA sequence: TGCAGCGTCGTGGTAGCTAACTATGGCTACACCTTC.